This TCR beta chain was obtained from a study of blood T cell repertoires in COVID-19. Study overall: Italy, Spain and the United States were the sources of the convalescent and acute COVID-19 samples. The analysed material was cDNA or gDNA that came from T cells, B-cell-depleted T cells, or PBMCs.

Original analysis: Amplification with reference gene primers provided the estimates of nucleated cell counts. The repertoire was sequenced with immunoSEQ multiplex PCR; TCRdb's copy has only in-frame clones and lacks some. From that table come the V and J calls and clone size; the DNA was used to work out D and trimming. The sample contains under 300,000 clones, roughly 79% of which appear only once. This receptor was taken from a woman aged 55 to 70 with active or convalescent COVID-19. The material sequenced was peripheral blood.

The CDR3, as DNA: TGTGCCAGTAGTAAGTTTCAGGGGAATCAGCCCCAGCATTTT. Translation: CASSKFQGNQPQHF. This chain links TRBV19 with TRBJ1-5, with TRBD1 as a possible D gene (6 bases). Germline V gene lookup returns CDR1 LNHDA and CDR2 SQIVND (reference sequence). V shed 4 bases and J shed 4 bases, with 11 bases lying between them. CDR3 size: 14 residues.